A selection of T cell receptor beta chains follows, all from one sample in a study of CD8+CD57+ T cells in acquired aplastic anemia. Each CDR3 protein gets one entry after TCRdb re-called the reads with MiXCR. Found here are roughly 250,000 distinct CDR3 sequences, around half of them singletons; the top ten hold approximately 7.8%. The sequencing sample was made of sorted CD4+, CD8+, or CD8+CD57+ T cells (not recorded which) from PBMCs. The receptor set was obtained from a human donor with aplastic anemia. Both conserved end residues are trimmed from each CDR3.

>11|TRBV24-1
ATSTLGGTEAF
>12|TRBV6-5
ASSRGGAFNEQY
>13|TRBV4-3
ASRKERVNTGELF
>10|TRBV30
AWIGQPGGYT
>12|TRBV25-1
ASAIRSFEETQY
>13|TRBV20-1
SAVETTGLNQPQH
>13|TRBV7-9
ASSLSSSGQGTQY
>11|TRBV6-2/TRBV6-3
ASSFINTGELF
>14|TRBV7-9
ASSPHLSGNSYEQY
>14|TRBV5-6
ASSLVAGGAYNEQF
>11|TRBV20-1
SARDRAGYGYT
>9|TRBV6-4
ASSDNYGYT
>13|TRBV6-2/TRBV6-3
ASSPRTPSSYEQY
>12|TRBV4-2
ASSQDRDNTEAF
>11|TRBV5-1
ASSSAENTEAF
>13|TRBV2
ASRPTGNNNSPLH
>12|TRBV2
ASMSGSLNYGYT
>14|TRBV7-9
ASSGGTERSHYEQY
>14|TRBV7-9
ASSLYRPNLSYEQY
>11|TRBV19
ASKRLADNEQF
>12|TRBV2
ASSDARKGYEQY
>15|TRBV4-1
ASSQEGFRGAEDGYT
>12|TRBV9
ASSTDPNEETQY
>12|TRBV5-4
ASSLEGVNEKLF